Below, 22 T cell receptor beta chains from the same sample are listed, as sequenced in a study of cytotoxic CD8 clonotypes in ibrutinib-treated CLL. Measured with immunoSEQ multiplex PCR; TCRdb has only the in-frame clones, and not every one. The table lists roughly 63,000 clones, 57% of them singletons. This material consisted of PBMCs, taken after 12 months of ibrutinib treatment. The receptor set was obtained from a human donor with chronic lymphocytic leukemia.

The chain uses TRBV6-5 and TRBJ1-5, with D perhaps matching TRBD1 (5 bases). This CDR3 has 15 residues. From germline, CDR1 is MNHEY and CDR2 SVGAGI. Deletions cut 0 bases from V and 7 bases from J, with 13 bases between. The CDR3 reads CASSYSVGVSQPQHF. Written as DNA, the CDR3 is TGTGCCAGCAGTTACTCGGTAGGGGTAAGCCAGCCCCAGCATTTT.

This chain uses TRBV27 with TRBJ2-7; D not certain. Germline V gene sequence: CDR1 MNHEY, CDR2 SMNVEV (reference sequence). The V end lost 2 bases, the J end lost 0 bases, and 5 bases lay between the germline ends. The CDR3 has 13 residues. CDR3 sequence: CASSLAASYEQYF. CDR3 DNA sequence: TGTGCCAGCAGTTTAGCTGCCTCCTACGAGCAGTACTTC.

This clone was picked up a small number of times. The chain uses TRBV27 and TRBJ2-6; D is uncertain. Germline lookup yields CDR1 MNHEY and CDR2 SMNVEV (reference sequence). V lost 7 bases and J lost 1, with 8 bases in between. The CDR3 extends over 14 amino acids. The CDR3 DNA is TGTGCCAGCAAGATAGGGTCTGGGGCCAACGTCCTGACTTTC. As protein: CASKIGSGANVLTF.

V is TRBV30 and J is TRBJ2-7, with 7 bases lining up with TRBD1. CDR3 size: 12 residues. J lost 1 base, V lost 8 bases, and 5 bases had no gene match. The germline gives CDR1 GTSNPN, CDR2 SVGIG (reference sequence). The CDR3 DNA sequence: TGTGCCACCCGGGACAGTTCCTACGAGCAGTACTTC. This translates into CATRDSSYEQYF.

DNA of the CDR3: TGTGCCAGCAGCTTGGAACGGGGGGCCAATAATTCACCCCTCCACTTT. Its protein is CASSLERGANNSPLHF. V usage is TRBV5-6 and J usage is TRBJ1-6; tentatively, D is TRBD1 (6 bases). Germline V CDR1 and CDR2: SGHDT, YYEEEE. This CDR3 contains 16 residues. The V gene lost 0 bases and the J gene lost 5 bases, with 12 bases spanning the gap.

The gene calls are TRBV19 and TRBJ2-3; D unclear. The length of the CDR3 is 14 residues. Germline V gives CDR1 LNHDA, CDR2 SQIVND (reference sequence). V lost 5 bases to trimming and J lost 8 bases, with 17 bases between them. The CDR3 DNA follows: TGTGCCAGTAGTCTGGTTTTCCCGACGGGTACGCAGTATTTT. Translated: CASSLVFPTGTQYF.

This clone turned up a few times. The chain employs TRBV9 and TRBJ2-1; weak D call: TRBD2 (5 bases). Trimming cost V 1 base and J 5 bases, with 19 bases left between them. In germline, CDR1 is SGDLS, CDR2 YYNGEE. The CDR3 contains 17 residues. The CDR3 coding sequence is TGTGCCAGCAGCGTAAAGGCCCGGGGTACGAGGCACAATGAGCAGTTCTTC. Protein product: CASSVKARGTRHNEQFF.

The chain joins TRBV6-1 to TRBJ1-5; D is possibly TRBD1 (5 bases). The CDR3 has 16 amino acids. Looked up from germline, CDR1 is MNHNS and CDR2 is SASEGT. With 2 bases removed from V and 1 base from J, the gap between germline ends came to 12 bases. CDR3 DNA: TGTGCCAGCAGTGAAAGGGTTAGGGGCAGCAATCAGCCCCAGCATTTT. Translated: CASSERVRGSNQPQHF.

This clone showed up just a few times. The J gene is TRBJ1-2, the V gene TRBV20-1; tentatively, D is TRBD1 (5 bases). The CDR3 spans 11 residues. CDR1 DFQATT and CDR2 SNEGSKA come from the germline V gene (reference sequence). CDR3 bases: TGCAGATCCGACCTGGGGGGTGGCTACACCTTC. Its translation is CRSDLGGGYTF.

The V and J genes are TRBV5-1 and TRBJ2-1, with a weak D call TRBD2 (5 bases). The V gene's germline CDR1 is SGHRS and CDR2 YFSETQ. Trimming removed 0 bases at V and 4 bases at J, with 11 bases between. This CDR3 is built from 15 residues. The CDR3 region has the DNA TGCGCCAGCAGCTTGGACGGGGTGGGGTACAATGAGCAGTTCTTC. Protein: CASSLDGVGYNEQFF.

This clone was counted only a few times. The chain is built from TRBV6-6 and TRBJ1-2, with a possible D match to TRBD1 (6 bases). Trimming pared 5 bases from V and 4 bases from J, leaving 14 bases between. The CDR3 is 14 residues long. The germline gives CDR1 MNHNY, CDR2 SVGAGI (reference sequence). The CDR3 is CASSLQGGGYGYTF. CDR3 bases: TGTGCCAGCAGTCTACAGGGAGGCGGCTATGGCTACACCTTC.

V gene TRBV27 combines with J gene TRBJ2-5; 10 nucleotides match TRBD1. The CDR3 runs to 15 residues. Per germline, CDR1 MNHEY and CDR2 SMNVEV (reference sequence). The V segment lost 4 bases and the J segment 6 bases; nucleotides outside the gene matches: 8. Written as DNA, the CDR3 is TGTGCCAGCAGTTCGCGTGGGACAGGGGAACAGACCCAGTACTTC. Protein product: CASSSRGTGEQTQYF.

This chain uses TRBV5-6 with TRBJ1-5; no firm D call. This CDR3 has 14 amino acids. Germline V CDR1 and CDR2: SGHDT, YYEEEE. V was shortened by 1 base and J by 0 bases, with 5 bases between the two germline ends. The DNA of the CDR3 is TGTGCCAGCAGCTTGTATGCTAGCAATCAGCCCCAGCATTTT. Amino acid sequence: CASSLYASNQPQHF.

CDR3 nucleotides: TGTGCCAGCAGCTGGAGGGGGACAGGGTCTAATGAAAAACTGTTTTTT. This sequence encodes CASSWRGTGSNEKLFF. J is TRBJ1-4 and V is TRBV5-4; 9 bases agree with TRBD1. With V trimmed by 3 bases and J by 3 bases, 6 bases remained unmatched. CDR1 and CDR2 (germline): SGHNT, YYREEE (reference sequence). The CDR3 is made up of 16 amino acids.

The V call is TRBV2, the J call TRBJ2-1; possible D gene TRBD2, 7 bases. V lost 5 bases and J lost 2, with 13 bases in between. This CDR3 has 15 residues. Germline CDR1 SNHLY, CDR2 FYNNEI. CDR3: CASSQGGGPYNEQFF. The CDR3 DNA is TGTGCCAGCAGTCAAGGGGGGGGGCCCTACAATGAGCAGTTCTTC.

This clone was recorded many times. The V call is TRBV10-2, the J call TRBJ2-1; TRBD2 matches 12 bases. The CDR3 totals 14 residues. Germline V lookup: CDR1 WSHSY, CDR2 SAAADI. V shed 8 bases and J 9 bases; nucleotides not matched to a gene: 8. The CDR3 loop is CASLLAGGRGEQFF. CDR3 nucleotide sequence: TGCGCCAGCCTGCTAGCGGGGGGGCGAGGTGAGCAGTTCTTC.

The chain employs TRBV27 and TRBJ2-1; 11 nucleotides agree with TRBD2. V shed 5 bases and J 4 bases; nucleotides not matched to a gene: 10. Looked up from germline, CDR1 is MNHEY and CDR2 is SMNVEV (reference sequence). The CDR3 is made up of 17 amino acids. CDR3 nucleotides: TGTGCCAGCAGTCCCGTCCTTGGACTAGCGGGTTACAATGAGCAGTTCTTC. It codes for CASSPVLGLAGYNEQFF.

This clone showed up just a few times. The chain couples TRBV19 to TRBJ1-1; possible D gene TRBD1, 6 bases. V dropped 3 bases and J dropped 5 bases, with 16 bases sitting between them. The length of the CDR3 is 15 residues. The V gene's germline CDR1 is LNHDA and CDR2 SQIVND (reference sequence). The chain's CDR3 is CASSMGSRGMTEAFF. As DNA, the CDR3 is TGTGCCAGTAGTATGGGCAGCAGGGGCATGACTGAAGCTTTCTTT.

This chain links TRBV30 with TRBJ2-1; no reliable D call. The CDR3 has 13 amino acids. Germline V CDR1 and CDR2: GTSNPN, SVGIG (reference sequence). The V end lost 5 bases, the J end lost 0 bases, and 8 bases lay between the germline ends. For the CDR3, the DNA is TGTGCCTGGGGTTGGAGCTCCTACAATGAGCAGTTCTTC. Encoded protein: CAWGWSSYNEQFF. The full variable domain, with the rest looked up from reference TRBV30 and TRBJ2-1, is SQTIHQWPATLVQPVGSPLSLECTVEGTSNPNLYWYRQAAGRGLQLLFYSVGIGQISSEVPQNLSASRPQDRQFILSSKKLLLSDSGFYLCAWGWSSYNEQFFGPGTRLTVL.

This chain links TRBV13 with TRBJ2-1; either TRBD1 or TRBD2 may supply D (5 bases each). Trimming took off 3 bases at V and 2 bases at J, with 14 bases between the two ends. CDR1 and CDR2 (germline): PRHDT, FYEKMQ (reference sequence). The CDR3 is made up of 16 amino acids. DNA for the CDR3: TGTGCCAGCAGCTTTGGGACGTCCGGCGCCTACAATGAGCAGTTCTTC. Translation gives CASSFGTSGAYNEQFF.

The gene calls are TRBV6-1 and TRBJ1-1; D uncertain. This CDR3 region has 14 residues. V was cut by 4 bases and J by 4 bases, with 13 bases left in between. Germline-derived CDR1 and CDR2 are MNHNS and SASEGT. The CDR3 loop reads CASSGHGLLTEAFF. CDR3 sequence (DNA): TGTGCCAGCAGTGGACACGGCCTTCTCACTGAAGCTTTCTTT.

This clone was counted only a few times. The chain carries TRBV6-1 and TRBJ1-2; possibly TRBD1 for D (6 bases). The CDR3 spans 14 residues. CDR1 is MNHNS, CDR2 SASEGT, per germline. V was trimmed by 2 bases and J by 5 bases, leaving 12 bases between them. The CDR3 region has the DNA TGTGCCAGCAGTGAAAAGGACAGAATATATGGCTACACCTTC. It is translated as CASSEKDRIYGYTF.